The clone carrying this T cell receptor beta chain was observed once. The data belong to a study of T cell changes during pregnancy in multiple sclerosis. The J segment lost 0 bases and the V segment lost 0 bases, leaving 0 bases of the junction unmatched. From germline, CDR1 is SGDLS and CDR2 YYNGEE. The CDR3 length is 15 residues. TCRdb's table, derived via immunoSEQ multiplex PCR, lists solely in-frame clones and lacks some. The sample holds tens of thousands of clones, approximately 90% seen once. The receptor was derived from a female donor with multiple sclerosis, enrolled in a pregnancy study. Sequenced material: peripheral blood, taken in the third trimester of pregnancy. The chain uses TRBV9 and TRBJ2-3; 8 bases map to TRBD2. CDR3 residues: CASSVAGGSTDTQYF. As DNA, the CDR3 is TGTGCCAGCAGCGTAGCGGGAGGGAGCACAGATACGCAGTATTTT.